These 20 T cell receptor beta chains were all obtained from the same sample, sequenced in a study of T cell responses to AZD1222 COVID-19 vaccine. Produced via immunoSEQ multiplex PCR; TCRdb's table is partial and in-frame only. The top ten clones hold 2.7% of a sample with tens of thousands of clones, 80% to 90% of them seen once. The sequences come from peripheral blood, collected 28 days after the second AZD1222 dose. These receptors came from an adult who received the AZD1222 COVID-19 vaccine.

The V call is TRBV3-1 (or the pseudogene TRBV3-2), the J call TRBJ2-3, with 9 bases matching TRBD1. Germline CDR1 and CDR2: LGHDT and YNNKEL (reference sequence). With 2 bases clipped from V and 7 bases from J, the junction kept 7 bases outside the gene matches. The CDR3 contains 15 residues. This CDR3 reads CASSQQQGAANTQYF. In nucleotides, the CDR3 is TGTGCCAGCAGCCAACAACAGGGGGCGGCAAATACGCAGTATTTT.

As DNA, the CDR3 is TGTGCCAGCAGCCCGGCAGGGAAGAGGCAGTTCTTC. Its translation is CASSPAGKRQFF. The chain uses TRBV14 and TRBJ2-1, with a tentative D call TRBD1 (5 bases). The germline gives CDR1 SGHDN, CDR2 FVKESK. The CDR3 totals 12 residues. Between the trimmed V and J ends, which lost 4 bases and 12 bases, there was a span of 13 bases.

CDR3 in amino acids: CASSGGIGYGYTF. CDR3 nucleotide sequence: TGTGCCAGCAGTGGGGGGATAGGCTATGGCTACACCTTC. The rearrangement joins TRBV12-3 or TRBV12-4 to TRBJ1-2; D is perhaps TRBD1 (5 bases). V lost 5 bases and J 4 bases, leaving 11 bases between the germline ends. This CDR3 is 13 amino acids long.

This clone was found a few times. CDR3 in DNA: TGTGCCAGCAGCACCCGTTTGGGTGTTTCACCCCTCCACTTT. Protein: CASSTRLGVSPLHF. V gene TRBV9 combines with J gene TRBJ1-6, with D hard to call. The ends were cut back, 4 bases at V and 9 bases at J, with 14 bases in the middle. The CDR3 contains 14 residues. Germline loops: CDR1 SGDLS, CDR2 YYNGEE. Complete variable domain (other parts from reference TRBV9 and TRBJ1-6): DSGVTQTPKHLITATGQRVTLRCSPRSGDLSVYWYQQSLDQGLQFLIQYYNGEERAKGNILERFSAQQFPDLHSELNLSSLELGDSALYFCASSTRLGVSPLHFGNGTRLTVT.

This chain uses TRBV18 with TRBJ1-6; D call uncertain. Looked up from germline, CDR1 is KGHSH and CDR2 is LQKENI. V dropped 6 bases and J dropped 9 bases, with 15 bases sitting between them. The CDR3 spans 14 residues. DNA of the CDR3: TGTGCCAGCTCCCCATCTCCTGCGGCTTCACCCCTCCACTTT. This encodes CASSPSPAASPLHF.

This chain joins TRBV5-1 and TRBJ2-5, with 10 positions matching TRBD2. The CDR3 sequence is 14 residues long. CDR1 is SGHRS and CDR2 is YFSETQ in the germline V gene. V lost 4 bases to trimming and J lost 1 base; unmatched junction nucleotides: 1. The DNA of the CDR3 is TGCGCCAGCAGCCGGACTAGCGGCCAAGAGACCCAGTACTTC. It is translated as CASSRTSGQETQYF.

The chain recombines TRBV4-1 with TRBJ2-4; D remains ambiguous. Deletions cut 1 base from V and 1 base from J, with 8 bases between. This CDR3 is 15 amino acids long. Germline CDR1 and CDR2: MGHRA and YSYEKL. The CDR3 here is CASSQVLGAKNIQYF. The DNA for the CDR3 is TGCGCCAGCAGCCAAGTTCTGGGGGCCAAAAACATTCAGTACTTC.

CDR3 region: CASGGRWSYEQYF. The CDR3 DNA sequence: TGTGCCAGCGGGGGCCGATGGTCCTACGAGCAGTACTTC. V usage is TRBV2 and J usage is TRBJ2-7; the D gene is possibly TRBD1 (6 bases). V was pared by 8 bases and J by 1 base, with 12 bases between. This CDR3 comprises 13 residues. The germline gives CDR1 SNHLY, CDR2 FYNNEI.

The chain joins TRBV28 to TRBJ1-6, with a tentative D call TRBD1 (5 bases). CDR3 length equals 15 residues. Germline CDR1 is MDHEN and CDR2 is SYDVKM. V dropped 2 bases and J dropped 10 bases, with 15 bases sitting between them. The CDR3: CASSLADRLKSPLHF. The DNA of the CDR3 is TGTGCCAGCAGTTTAGCCGACAGATTGAAATCACCCCTCCACTTT.

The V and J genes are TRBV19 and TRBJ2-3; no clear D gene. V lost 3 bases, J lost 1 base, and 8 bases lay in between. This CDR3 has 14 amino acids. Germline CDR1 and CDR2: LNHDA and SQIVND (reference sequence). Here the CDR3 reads CASSIRAGTDTQYF. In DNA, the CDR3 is TGTGCCAGTAGTATCCGTGCGGGCACAGATACGCAGTATTTT.

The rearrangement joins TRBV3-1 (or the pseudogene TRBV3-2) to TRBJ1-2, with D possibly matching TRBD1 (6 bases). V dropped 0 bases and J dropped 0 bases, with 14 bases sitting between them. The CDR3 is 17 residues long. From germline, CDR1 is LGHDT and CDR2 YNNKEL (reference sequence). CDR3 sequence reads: CASSQDSGGATNYGYTF. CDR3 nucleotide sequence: TGTGCCAGCAGCCAAGATTCGGGGGGGGCTACTAACTATGGCTACACCTTC.

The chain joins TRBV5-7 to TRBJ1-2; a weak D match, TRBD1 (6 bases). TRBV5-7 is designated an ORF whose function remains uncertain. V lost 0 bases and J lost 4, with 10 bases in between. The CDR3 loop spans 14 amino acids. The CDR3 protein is CASSLAGQLYGYTF. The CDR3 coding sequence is TGTGCCAGCAGCTTGGCCGGACAGCTCTATGGCTACACCTTC.

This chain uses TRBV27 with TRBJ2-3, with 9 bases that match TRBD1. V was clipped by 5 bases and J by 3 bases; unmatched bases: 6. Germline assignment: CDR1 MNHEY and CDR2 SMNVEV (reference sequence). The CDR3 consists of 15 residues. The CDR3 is CASSPTGGQTDTQYF. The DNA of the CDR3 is TGTGCCAGCAGTCCGACAGGGGGTCAAACAGATACGCAGTATTTT.

Here the CDR3 reads CAISDPLREGRGYTF. CDR3 bases: TGTGCCATCAGTGACCCACTACGGGAGGGCCGGGGCTACACCTTC. The chain recombines TRBV10-3 with TRBJ1-2, with no clear D. The CDR3 is 15 residues long. Germline values: CDR1 ENHRY, CDR2 SYGVKD. V lost 3 bases, J lost 8 bases, and 19 bases lay in between.

The CDR3 loop reads CAISVDRMNTEAFF. The CDR3 DNA reads as TGTGCCATCAGCGTAGACAGAATGAACACTGAAGCTTTCTTT. This chain joins TRBV10-3 and TRBJ1-1; possible D gene TRBD1, 5 bases. The CDR3 spans 14 residues. Germline V gene sequence: CDR1 ENHRY, CDR2 SYGVKD. With 6 bases removed from V and 0 bases from J, the gap between germline ends came to 11 bases.

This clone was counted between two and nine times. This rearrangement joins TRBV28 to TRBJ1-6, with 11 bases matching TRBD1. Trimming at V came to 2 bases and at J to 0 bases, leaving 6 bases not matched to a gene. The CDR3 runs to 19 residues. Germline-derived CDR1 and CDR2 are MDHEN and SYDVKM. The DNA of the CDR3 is TGTGCCAGCAGTTTACTCGGACAGGGGGCAAGCTCCTATAATTCACCCCTCCACTTT. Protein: CASSLLGQGASSYNSPLHF.

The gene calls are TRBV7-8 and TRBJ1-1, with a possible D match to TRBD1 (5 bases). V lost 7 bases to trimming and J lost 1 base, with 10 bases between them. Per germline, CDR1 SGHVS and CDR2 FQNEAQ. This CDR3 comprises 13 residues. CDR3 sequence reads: CASKKGTNTEAFF. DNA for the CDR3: TGTGCCAGCAAAAAGGGGACGAACACTGAAGCTTTCTTT.

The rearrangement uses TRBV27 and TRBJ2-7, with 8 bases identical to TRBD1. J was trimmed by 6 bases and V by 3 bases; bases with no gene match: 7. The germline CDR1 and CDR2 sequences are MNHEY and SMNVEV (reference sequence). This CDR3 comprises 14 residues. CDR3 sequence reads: CASSFSTGAAEQYF. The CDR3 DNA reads TGTGCCAGCAGTTTCTCGACAGGGGCTGCCGAGCAGTACTTC.

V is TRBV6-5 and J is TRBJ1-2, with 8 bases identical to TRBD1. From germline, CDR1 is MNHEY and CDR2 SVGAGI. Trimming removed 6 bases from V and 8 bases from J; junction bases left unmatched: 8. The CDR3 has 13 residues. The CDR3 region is CASSSRQGRGYTF. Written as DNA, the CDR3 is TGTGCCAGCAGCTCCCGACAGGGGCGAGGCTACACCTTC.

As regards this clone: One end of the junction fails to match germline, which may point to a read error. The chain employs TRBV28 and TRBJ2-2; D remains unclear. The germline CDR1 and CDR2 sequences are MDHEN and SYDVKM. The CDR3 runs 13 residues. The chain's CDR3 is CASSPPKTGELFF. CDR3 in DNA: TGTGCCAGCAGTCCCCCGAAGACCGGGGAGCTGTTTTTT.